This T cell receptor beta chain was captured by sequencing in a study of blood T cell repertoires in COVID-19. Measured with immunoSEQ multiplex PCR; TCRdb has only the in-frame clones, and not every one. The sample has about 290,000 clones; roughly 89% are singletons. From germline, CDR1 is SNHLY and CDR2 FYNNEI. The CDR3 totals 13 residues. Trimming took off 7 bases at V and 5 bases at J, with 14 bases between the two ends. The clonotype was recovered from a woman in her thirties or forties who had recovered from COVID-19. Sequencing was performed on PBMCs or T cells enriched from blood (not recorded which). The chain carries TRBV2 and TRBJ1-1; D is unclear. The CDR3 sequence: CASIPQAGTEAFF. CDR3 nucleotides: TGTGCCAGCATTCCTCAGGCGGGAACTGAAGCTTTCTTT.